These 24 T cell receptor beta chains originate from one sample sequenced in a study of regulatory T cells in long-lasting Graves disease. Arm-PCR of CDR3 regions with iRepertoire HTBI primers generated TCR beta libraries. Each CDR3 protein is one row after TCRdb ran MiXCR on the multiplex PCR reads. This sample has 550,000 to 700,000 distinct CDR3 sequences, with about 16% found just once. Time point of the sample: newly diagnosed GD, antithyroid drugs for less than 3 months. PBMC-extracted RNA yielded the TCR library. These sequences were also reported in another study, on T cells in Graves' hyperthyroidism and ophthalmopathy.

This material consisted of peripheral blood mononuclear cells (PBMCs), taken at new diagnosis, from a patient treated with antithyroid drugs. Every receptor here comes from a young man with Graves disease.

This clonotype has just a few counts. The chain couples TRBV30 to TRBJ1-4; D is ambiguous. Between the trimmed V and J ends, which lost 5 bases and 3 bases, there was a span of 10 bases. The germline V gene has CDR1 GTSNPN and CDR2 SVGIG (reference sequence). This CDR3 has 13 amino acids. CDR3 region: CAWSGSSNEKLFF. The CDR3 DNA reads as TGTGCCTGGTCTGGTAGCTCTAATGAAAAACTGTTTTTT.

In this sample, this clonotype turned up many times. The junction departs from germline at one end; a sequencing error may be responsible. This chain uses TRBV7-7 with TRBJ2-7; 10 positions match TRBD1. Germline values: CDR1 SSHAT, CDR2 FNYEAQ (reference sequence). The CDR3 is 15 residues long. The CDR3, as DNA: TGTGCTAGCAGCCATGACAGGGGGCAAATGAGGGAGCAGTACTTC. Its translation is CASSHDRGQMREQYF.

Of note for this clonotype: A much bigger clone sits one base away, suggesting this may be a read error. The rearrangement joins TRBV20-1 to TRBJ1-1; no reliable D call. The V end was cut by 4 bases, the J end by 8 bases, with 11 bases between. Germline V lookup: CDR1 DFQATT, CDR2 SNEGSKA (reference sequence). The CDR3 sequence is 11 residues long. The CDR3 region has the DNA TGCAGTGCTATCCGGGCGGTCGAAGCTTTCTTT. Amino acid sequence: CSAIRAVEAFF.

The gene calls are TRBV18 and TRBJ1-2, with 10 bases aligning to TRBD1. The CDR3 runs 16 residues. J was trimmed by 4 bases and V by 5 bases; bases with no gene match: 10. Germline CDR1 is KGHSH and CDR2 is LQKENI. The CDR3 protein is CASSTGQGKGLYGYTF. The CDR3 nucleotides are TGTGCCAGCTCAACGGGACAGGGGAAGGGCCTCTATGGCTACACCTTC.

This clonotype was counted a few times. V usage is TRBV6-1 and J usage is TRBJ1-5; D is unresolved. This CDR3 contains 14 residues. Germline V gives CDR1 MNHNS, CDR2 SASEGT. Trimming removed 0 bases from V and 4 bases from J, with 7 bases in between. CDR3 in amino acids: CASSEAWTNQPQHF. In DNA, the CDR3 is TGTGCCAGCAGTGAAGCGTGGACGAATCAGCCCCAGCATTTT.

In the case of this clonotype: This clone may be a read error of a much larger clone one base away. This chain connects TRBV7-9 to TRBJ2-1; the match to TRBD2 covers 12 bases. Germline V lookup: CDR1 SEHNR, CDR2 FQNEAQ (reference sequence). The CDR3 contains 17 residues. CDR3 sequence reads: CASGFWTSGKSRSEQFF. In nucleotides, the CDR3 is TGTGCCAGCGGCTTCTGGACTAGCGGGAAATCAAGGAGTGAGCAGTTCTTC.

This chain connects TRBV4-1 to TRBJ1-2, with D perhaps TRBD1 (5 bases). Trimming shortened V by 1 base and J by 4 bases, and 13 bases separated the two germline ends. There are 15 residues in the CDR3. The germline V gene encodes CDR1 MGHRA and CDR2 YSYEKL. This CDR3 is CASSQVGVLAYGYTF. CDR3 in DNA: TGCGCCAGCAGCCAAGTAGGGGTTCTGGCCTATGGCTACACCTTC.

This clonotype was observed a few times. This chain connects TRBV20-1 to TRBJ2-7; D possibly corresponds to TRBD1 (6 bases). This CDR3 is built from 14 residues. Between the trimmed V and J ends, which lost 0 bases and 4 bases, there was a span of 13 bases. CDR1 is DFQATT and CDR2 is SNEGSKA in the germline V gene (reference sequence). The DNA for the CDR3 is TGCAGTGCTAGAGAAACAGGGAATTGGTACGAGCAGTACTTC. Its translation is CSARETGNWYEQYF.

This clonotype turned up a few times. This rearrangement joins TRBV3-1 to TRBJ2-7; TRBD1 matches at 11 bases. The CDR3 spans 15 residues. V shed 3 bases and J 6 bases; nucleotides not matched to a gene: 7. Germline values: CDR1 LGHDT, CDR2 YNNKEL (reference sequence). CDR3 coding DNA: TGTGCCAGCAGCCATCGACCAGGGACAGGGGGCGAGCAGTACTTC. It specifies CASSHRPGTGGEQYF.

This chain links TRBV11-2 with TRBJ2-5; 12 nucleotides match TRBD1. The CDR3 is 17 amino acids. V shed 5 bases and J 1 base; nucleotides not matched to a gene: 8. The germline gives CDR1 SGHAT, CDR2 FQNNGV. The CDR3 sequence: CASSPLAGQGAQETQYF. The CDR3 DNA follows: TGTGCCAGCAGCCCCCTAGCGGGACAGGGGGCCCAAGAGACCCAGTACTTC. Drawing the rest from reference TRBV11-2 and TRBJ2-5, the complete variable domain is EAGVAQSPRYKIIEKRQSVAFWCNPISGHATLYWYQQILGQGPKLLIQFQNNGVVDDSQLPKDRFSAERLKGVDSTLKIQPAKLEDSAVYLCASSPLAGQGAQETQYFGPGTRLLVL.

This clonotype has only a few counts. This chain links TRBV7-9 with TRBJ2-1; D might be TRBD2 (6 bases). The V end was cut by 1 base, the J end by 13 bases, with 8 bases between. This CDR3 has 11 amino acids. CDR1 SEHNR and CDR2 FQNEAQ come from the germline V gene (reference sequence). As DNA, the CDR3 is TGTGCCAGCAGCTTAGGGGCGGGACAGTTCTTC. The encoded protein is CASSLGAGQFF. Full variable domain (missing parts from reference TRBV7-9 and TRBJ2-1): DTGVSQNPRHKITKRGQNVTFRCDPISEHNRLYWYRQTLGQGPEFLTYFQNEAQLEKSRLLSDRFSAERPKGSFSTLEIQRTEQGDSAMYLCASSLGAGQFFGPGTRLTVL.

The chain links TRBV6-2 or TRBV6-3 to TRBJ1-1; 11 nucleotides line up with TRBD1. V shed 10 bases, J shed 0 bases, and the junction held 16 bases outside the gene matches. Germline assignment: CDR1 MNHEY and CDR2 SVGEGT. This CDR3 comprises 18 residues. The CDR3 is CAISRKRGQGALNTEAFF. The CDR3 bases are TGTGCCATTTCTCGCAAACGAGGACAGGGGGCCCTGAACACTGAAGCTTTCTTT.

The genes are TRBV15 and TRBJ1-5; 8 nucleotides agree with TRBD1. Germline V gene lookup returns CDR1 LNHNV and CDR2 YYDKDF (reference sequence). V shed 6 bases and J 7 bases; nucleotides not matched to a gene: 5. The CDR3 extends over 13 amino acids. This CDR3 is CATRDRVSQPQHF. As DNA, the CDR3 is TGTGCCACCAGGGACAGGGTAAGCCAGCCCCAGCATTTT.

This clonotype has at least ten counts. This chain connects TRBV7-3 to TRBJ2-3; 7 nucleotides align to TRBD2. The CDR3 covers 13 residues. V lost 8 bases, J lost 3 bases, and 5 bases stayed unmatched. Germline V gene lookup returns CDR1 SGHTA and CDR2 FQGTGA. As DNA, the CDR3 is TGTGCCAGCGGGCGGGAGATGACAGATACGCAGTATTTT. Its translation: CASGREMTDTQYF. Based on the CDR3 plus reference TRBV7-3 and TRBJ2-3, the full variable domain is GAGVSQTPSNKVTEKGKYVELRCDPISGHTALYWYRQSLGQGPEFLIYFQGTGAADDSGLPNDRFFAVRPEGSVSTLKIQRTERGDSAVYLCASGREMTDTQYFGPGTRLTVL.

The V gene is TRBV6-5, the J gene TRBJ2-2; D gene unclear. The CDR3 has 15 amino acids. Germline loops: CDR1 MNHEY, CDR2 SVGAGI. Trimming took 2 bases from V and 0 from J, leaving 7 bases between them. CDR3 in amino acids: CASSYVMTNTGELFF. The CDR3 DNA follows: TGTGCCAGCAGTTACGTGATGACGAACACCGGGGAGCTGTTTTTT.

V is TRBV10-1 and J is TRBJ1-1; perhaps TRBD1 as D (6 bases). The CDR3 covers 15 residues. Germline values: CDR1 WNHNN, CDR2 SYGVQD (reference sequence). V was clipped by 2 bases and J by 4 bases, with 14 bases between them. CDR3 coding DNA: TGCGCCAGCAGTGAGGGGGGGGGGCTGGGCACTGAAGCTTTCTTT. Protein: CASSEGGGLGTEAFF.

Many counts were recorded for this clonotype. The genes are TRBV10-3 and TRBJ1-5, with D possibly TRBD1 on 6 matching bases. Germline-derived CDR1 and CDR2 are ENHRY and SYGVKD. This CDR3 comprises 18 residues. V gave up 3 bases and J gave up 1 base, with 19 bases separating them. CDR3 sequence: CAISDSVGGARSNQPQHF. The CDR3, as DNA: TGTGCCATCAGTGACTCCGTTGGGGGCGCTAGGAGCAATCAGCCCCAGCATTTT.

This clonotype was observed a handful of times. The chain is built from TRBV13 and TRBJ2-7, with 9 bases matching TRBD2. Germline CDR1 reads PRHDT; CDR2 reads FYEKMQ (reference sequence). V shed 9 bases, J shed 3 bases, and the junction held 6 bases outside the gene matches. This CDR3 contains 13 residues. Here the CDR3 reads CASSGGLNYEQYF. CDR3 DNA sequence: TGTGCCAGTAGCGGGGGCCTAAACTACGAGCAGTACTTC.

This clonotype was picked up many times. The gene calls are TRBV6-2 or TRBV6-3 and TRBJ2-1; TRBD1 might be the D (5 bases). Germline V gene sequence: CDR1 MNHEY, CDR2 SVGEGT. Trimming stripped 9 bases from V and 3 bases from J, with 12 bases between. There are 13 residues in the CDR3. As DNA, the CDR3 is TGTGCCAGTACACGACAGAGCTACAATGAGCAGTTCTTC. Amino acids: CASTRQSYNEQFF.

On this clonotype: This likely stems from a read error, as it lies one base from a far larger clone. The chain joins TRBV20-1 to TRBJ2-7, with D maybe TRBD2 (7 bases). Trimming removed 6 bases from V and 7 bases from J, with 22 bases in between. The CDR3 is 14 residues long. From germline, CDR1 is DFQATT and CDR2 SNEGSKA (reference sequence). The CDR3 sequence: CSAGGGAGYNEQYF. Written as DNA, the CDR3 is TGCAGTGCGGGAGGGGGAGCGGGTTACAATGAGCAGTACTTC.

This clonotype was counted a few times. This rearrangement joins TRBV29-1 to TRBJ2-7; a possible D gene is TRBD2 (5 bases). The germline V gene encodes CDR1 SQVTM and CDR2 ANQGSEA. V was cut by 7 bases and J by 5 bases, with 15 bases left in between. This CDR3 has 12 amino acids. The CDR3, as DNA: TGCAGCGCCGAAGAGGGAAAGAACGAGCAGTACTTC. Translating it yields CSAEEGKNEQYF.

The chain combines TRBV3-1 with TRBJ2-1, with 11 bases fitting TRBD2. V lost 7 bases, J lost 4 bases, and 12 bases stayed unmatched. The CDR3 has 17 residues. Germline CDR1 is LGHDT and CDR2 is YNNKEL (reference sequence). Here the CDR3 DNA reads TGTGCCAGCACCCCCGGGACTAGCGGTTTCCATTACAATGAGCAGTTCTTC. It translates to CASTPGTSGFHYNEQFF.

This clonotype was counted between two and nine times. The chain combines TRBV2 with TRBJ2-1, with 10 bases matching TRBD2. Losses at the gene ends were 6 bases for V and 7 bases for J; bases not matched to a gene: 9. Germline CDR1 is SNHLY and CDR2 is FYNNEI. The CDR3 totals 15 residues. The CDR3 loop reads CASRALAGEANEQFF. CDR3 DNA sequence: TGTGCCAGCAGAGCGCTAGCGGGAGAAGCTAATGAGCAGTTCTTC.

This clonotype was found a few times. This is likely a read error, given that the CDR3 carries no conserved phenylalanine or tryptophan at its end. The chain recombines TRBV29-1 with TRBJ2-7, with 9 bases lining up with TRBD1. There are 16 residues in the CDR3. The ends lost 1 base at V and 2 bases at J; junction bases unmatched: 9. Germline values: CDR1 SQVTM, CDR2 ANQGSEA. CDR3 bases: TGCAGCGTTGAAGTCCCGACAGGGGGAGACACCTACGAGCAGTACCTC. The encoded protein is CSVEVPTGGDTYEQYL.